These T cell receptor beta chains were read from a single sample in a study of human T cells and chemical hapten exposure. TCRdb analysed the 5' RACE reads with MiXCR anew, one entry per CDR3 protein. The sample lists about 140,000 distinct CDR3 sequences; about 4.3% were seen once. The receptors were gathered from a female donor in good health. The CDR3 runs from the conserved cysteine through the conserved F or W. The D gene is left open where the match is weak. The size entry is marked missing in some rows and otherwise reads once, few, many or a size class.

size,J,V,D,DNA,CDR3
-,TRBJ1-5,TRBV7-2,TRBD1,TGTGCCAGCAGCCCTGAGACAGGGGCGGAGCCCCAGCATTTT,CASSPETGAEPQHF
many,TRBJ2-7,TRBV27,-,TGTGCCAGCAGTTTATCGGTACAGATGGAGCAGTACTTC,CASSLSVQMEQYF
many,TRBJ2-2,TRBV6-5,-,TGTGCCAGCTATCAACGGCATAACACCGGGGAGCTGTTTTTT,CASYQRHNTGELFF
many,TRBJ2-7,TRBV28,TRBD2,TGTGCCAGCAGTTCGCTGCGGGGGGCCGGAGGAAACGAGCAGTACTTC,CASSSLRGAGGNEQYF
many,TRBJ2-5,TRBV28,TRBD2,TGTGCCAGCAGTTTTCAGCGGGGGGGAGGAGAGACCCAGTACTTC,CASSFQRGGGETQYF
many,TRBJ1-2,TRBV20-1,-,TGCAGTGCCCCCCTCCGGGGATTTGAAGGCTACACCTTC,CSAPLRGFEGYTF
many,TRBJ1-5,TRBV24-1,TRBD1,TGTGCCACCAGTTATAGAGCGGACAGGGGCAATCAGCCCCAGCATTTT,CATSYRADRGNQPQHF
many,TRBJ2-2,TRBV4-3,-,TGCGCCAGCAGCCCAGATGACAGAAACACCGGGGAGCTGTTTTTT,CASSPDDRNTGELFF
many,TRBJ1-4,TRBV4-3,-,TGCGCCAGCAGCCAAGTTCGGATTAAGACTGAAAAACTGTTTTTT,CASSQVRIKTEKLFF
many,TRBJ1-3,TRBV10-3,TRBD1,TGTGCCATCAGTGGCCAGACAGGGACTGGAAACACCATATATTTT,CAISGQTGTGNTIYF
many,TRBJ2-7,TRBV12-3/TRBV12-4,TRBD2,TGTGCCAGCAGCACGACTAGCGGGGGCGAGCAGTACTTC,CASSTTSGGEQYF
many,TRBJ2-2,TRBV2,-,TGTGCCAGCAGTGCTGGGACCGGGAGCCGGGAGCTGTTTTTT,CASSAGTGSRELFF
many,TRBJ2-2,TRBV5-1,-,TGCGCCAGCAGTCATCTGAACACCGGGGAGCTGTTTTTT,CASSHLNTGELFF
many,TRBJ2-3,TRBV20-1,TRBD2,TGCAGTGCTAGACTATTGGTTTATGCTAGCGGGGGGCTGGGAGATACGCAGTATTTT,CSARLLVYASGGLGDTQYF
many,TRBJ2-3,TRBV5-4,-,TGTGCCAGCAGCTTGGGGATGGGGAAAAATACGCAGTATTTT,CASSLGMGKNTQYF
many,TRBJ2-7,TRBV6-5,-,TGTGCCAGCAGTTACTCAGGGGGACGTTACGAGCAGTACTTC,CASSYSGGRYEQYF
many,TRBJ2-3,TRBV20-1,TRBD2,TGCAGTGCGCCGCCCCCACTAGCGGGGGTAGATACGCAGTATTTT,CSAPPPLAGVDTQYF
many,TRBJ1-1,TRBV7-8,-,TGTGCCAGCAGCTTAAGGGGCCAGAACACTGAAGCTTTCTTT,CASSLRGQNTEAFF
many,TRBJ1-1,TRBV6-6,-,TGTGCCAGCAGTTACTCGAGGACATCAAATGAAGCTTTCTTT,CASSYSRTSNEAFF
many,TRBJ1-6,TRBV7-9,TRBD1,TGTGCCAGCAGCTCCAGTGACAGGGGAAGGTCACCCCTCCACTTT,CASSSSDRGRSPLHF
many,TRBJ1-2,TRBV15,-,TGTGCCACCAGCACATCCTCGGCCTACCGCGAGGGCTACACCTTC,CATSTSSAYREGYTF
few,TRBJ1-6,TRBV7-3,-,TGTGCCAGCAGCTTAACGGCTTCGAATTCACCCCTCCACTTT,CASSLTASNSPLHF
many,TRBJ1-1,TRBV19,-,TGTGCCAGTAGTCGGGGGTACACTGAAGCTTTCTTT,CASSRGYTEAFF